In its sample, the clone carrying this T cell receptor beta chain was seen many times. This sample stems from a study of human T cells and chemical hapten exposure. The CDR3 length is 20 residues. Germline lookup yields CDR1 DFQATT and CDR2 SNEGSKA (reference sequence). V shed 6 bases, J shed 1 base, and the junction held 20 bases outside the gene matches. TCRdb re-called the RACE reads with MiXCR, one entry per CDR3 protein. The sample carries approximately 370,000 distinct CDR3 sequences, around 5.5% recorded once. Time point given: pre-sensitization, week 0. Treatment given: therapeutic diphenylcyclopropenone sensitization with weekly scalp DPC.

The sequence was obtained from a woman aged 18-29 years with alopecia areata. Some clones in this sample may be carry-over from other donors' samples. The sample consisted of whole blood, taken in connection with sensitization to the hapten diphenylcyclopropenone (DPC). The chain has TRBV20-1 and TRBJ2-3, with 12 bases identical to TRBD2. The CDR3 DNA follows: TGCAGTGCGGACAGTACATTTCTAGCGGGGGGGCGGCTGGGCACAGATACGCAGTATTTT. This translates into CSADSTFLAGGRLGTDTQYF.